The 24 T cell receptor beta chains in this list originate from one sample, sequenced in a study of blood T cell repertoires in COVID-19. The method was immunoSEQ multiplex PCR; TCRdb's version includes in-frame clones alone and lacks a portion of them. Of about 250,000 clones detected, roughly 82% appear once; the ten largest clones hold approximately 5%. The material sequenced was peripheral blood. The receptors were sampled from a woman older than 75 with active or convalescent COVID-19.

The chain links TRBV3-1 (or the pseudogene TRBV3-2) to TRBJ1-2; maybe TRBD1 (5 bases). Trimming pared 0 bases from V and 8 bases from J, leaving 13 bases between. The CDR3 sequence is 14 residues long. From germline, CDR1 is LGHDT and CDR2 YNNKEL (reference sequence). CDR3: CASSQDWTSAGYTF. DNA for the CDR3: TGTGCCAGCAGCCAAGATTGGACATCCGCCGGCTACACCTTC.

V and J are TRBV19 and TRBJ1-1; TRBD1 agrees at 9 bases. Germline V lookup: CDR1 LNHDA, CDR2 SQIVND (reference sequence). CDR3 size: 14 residues. The junction had 5 bases not matched to a gene; V was cut back by 5 bases and J by 4 bases. The CDR3 region is CASSYRGLGTEAFF. The CDR3 DNA sequence: TGTGCCAGTAGTTACAGGGGGCTTGGCACTGAAGCTTTCTTT.

This clone has a single count. The CDR3 bases are TGCAGCGGCCAGTCGACAGGGCCCAATGAGCAGTTCTTC. Protein sequence: CSGQSTGPNEQFF. The chain carries TRBV29-1 and TRBJ2-1; 7 positions agree with TRBD1. J lost 6 bases, V lost 7 bases, and 9 bases had no gene match. Germline CDR1 SQVTM, CDR2 ANQGSEA. The CDR3 sequence is 13 residues long.

This clone has a single count. The chain employs TRBV4-2 and TRBJ2-3, with D possibly matching TRBD2 (6 bases). Trimming stripped 0 bases from V and 1 base from J, with 14 bases between. This CDR3 is built from 17 residues. Germline loops: CDR1 LGHNA, CDR2 YNFKEQ. The CDR3 loop is CASSQDGSGGGTDTQYF. As DNA, the CDR3 is TGTGCCAGCAGCCAAGATGGTAGCGGAGGGGGCACAGATACGCAGTATTTT.

The rearrangement links TRBV19 to TRBJ2-3; 8 bases are a match to TRBD1. CDR1 LNHDA and CDR2 SQIVND come from the germline V gene (reference sequence). The CDR3 runs 18 residues. Losses at the gene ends were 3 bases for V and 6 bases for J; bases not matched to a gene: 17. The CDR3 is CASSMITGGFFSADTQYF. The CDR3 DNA is TGTGCCAGTAGTATGATCACAGGGGGGTTTTTTTCGGCGGATACGCAGTATTTT.

This clone was detected only a few times. The genes are TRBV19 and TRBJ1-5; 8 nucleotides align to TRBD1. Per germline, CDR1 LNHDA and CDR2 SQIVND (reference sequence). The CDR3 contains 13 residues. V was pared by 7 bases and J by 8 bases, with 7 bases of the junction left unmatched. The CDR3 loop is CASTRDRIEPQHF. The CDR3 DNA sequence: TGTGCCAGTACTAGGGACAGGATAGAGCCCCAGCATTTT.

V is TRBV5-4 and J is TRBJ2-1; a possible D gene is TRBD2 (5 bases). The germline gives CDR1 SGHNT, CDR2 YYREEE (reference sequence). V dropped 4 bases and J dropped 9 bases, with 17 bases sitting between them. This CDR3 region has 14 residues. CDR3 sequence reads: CASSARQLAVEQFF. CDR3 sequence (DNA): TGTGCCAGCAGCGCCCGGCAGCTAGCCGTTGAGCAGTTCTTC.

This chain's CDR3 is CASSFSTGVNQPQHF. The CDR3 DNA reads TGTGCCAGCAGCTTTTCGACAGGGGTGAATCAGCCCCAGCATTTT. The rearrangement joins TRBV5-6 to TRBJ1-5; 8 bases match TRBD1. The germline gives CDR1 SGHDT, CDR2 YYEEEE. This CDR3 is built from 15 residues. The V segment lost 2 bases and the J segment 4 bases; nucleotides outside the gene matches: 5.

The chain employs TRBV5-1 and TRBJ1-1, with D maybe TRBD1 (5 bases). The CDR3 runs to 14 residues. Germline lookup yields CDR1 SGHRS and CDR2 YFSETQ. Trimming cost V 4 bases and J 0 bases, with 10 bases left between them. The CDR3 here is CASSPDIMNTEAFF. The CDR3 nucleotides read TGCGCCAGCAGCCCGGACATCATGAACACTGAAGCTTTCTTT.

This clone has only one observation. The CDR3 here is CATSRGGQGETQYF. The CDR3 DNA reads TGTGCCACCAGCAGAGGCGGGCAAGGAGAGACCCAGTACTTC. V gene TRBV15 combines with J gene TRBJ2-5; D is perhaps TRBD2 (5 bases). The CDR3 sequence is 14 residues long. Germline CDR1 and CDR2: LNHNV and YYDKDF (reference sequence). Trimming stripped 1 base from V and 4 bases from J, with 10 bases between.

The rearrangement uses TRBV30 and TRBJ2-6, with TRBD1 matching 11 bases. The CDR3 sequence is 16 residues long. Germline V CDR1 and CDR2: GTSNPN, SVGIG (reference sequence). Trimming took 1 base from V and 2 from J; bases not matched to a gene: 1. CDR3 bases: TGTGCCTGGAGTGGGACAGGGGGCACTGGGGCCAACGTCCTGACTTTC. Its protein is CAWSGTGGTGANVLTF.

The genes are TRBV9 and TRBJ2-1; 9 nucleotides agree with TRBD2. The CDR3 covers 16 residues. Germline V gene data show CDR1 as SGDLS and CDR2 as YYNGEE. J was trimmed by 0 bases and V by 0 bases; bases with no gene match: 1. CDR3 sequence: CASSVVSGSSYNEQFF. CDR3 nucleotides: TGTGCCAGCAGCGTAGTTAGCGGGAGCTCCTACAATGAGCAGTTCTTC.

The chain joins TRBV20-1 to TRBJ1-1, with 8 bases aligning to TRBD1. The germline V gene encodes CDR1 DFQATT and CDR2 SNEGSKA (reference sequence). This CDR3 has 14 amino acids. J gave up 6 bases and V 3 bases, and 9 bases lay outside the gene matches. CDR3 in DNA: TGCAGTGCTAGTGATACAGGGGGATCCCCTGAAGCTTTCTTT. As protein: CSASDTGGSPEAFF.

In its sample, this clone was seen a few times. The chain combines TRBV3-1 (or the pseudogene TRBV3-2) with TRBJ1-1; 8 nucleotides align to TRBD1. The germline CDR1 and CDR2 sequences are LGHDT and YNNKEL (reference sequence). V shed 3 bases, J shed 8 bases, and the junction held 20 bases outside the gene matches. This CDR3 spans 18 amino acids. For the CDR3, the DNA is TGTGCCAGCAGCCAGGGTCGGACAGGGCAGGTATGGTATGGAGAAGCTTTCTTT. This sequence encodes CASSQGRTGQVWYGEAFF.

The chain uses TRBV10-2 and TRBJ1-1; the D is unclear. Germline V gene lookup returns CDR1 WSHSY and CDR2 SAAADI. Deletions cut 11 bases from V and 1 base from J, with 8 bases between. The CDR3 covers 11 residues. The DNA of the CDR3 is TGCGCCTCCCAGGAGAACACTGAAGCTTTCTTT. Translation: CASQENTEAFF.

The chain combines TRBV5-5 with TRBJ2-7; D perhaps matches TRBD1 (6 bases). Germline V gene sequence: CDR1 SGHKS, CDR2 YYEKEE (reference sequence). The V end lost 0 bases, the J end lost 4 bases, and 8 bases lay between the germline ends. The CDR3 loop spans 13 amino acids. The CDR3 sequence is CASSLGQVYEQYF. The CDR3 DNA follows: TGTGCCAGCAGCTTGGGACAGGTATACGAGCAGTACTTC.

This chain uses TRBV4-1 with TRBJ2-1, with 11 nucleotides matching TRBD1. Germline assignment: CDR1 MGHRA and CDR2 YSYEKL. The ends lost 5 bases at V and 8 bases at J; junction bases unmatched: 11. CDR3 length: 16 residues. The CDR3 coding sequence is TGCGCCAGCAGCACCCCCCGGGACAGGGGGGAAGATGAGCAGTTCTTC. Protein: CASSTPRDRGEDEQFF.

The chain uses TRBV5-1 and TRBJ1-6, with D possibly TRBD1 on 5 matching bases. Per the germline V gene, CDR1 is SGHRS and CDR2 is YFSETQ. The CDR3 spans 13 residues. The V and J ends lost 1 base and 8 bases respectively, with 7 bases between them. The CDR3 loop reads CASSLSRDSPLHF. The CDR3 DNA reads TGCGCCAGCAGCTTGTCCAGGGATTCACCCCTCCACTTT.

The J gene is TRBJ1-5, the V gene TRBV28; the D gene is possibly TRBD1 (5 bases). V was clipped by 1 base and J by 2 bases, with 9 bases between them. The CDR3 is 15 residues long. Germline loops: CDR1 MDHEN, CDR2 SYDVKM. CDR3 loop: CASSLSGRGNQPQHF. CDR3 bases: TGTGCCAGCAGTTTATCAGGGCGAGGCAATCAGCCCCAGCATTTT.

The rearrangement links TRBV18 to TRBJ1-3; D call uncertain. CDR1 KGHSH and CDR2 LQKENI come from the germline V gene. The CDR3 spans 16 residues. V lost 3 bases, J lost 0 bases, and 12 bases lay in between. The CDR3 is CASSPPGRGSGNTIYF. Here the CDR3 DNA reads TGTGCCAGCTCACCGCCTGGACGGGGCTCTGGAAACACCATATATTTT.

The genes are TRBV5-1 and TRBJ2-5, with 8 positions matching TRBD2. Losses at the gene ends were 4 bases for V and 1 base for J; bases not matched to a gene: 3. Germline V CDR1 and CDR2: SGHRS, YFSETQ. The CDR3 contains 14 residues. CDR3 protein: CASSLAGGQETQYF. The CDR3 nucleotides read TGCGCCAGCAGCCTGGCGGGGGGCCAAGAGACCCAGTACTTC.

The chain has TRBV27 and TRBJ2-7; tentative D call: TRBD1 (5 bases). CDR1 is MNHEY and CDR2 is SMNVEV in the germline V gene (reference sequence). This CDR3 has 15 amino acids. Trimming cost V 3 bases and J 5 bases, with 17 bases left between them. The CDR3 DNA is TGTGCCAGCAGTTTCTCCCTAACAGGCTTCGACGAGCAGTACTTC. This codes for CASSFSLTGFDEQYF.

The J gene is TRBJ2-5, the V gene TRBV7-2; D unclear. The CDR3 contains 14 residues. The V gene lost 1 base and the J gene lost 2 bases, with 8 bases spanning the gap. The V gene's germline CDR1 is SGHTA and CDR2 FQGNSA. The CDR3 DNA follows: TGTGCCAGCAGCTTAGTCTCTACTCAAGAGACCCAGTACTTC. Protein sequence: CASSLVSTQETQYF.

V is TRBV10-2 and J is TRBJ1-1; TRBD1 matches 9 bases. The CDR3 runs to 12 residues. Germline CDR1 and CDR2: WSHSY and SAAADI. V trimming: 3 bases; J trimming: 11 bases; junction bases outside the gene matches: 4. The CDR3 bases are TGCGCCAGCAGTGAAACAGGGGGCGCCGCTTTCTTT. It codes for CASSETGGAAFF.